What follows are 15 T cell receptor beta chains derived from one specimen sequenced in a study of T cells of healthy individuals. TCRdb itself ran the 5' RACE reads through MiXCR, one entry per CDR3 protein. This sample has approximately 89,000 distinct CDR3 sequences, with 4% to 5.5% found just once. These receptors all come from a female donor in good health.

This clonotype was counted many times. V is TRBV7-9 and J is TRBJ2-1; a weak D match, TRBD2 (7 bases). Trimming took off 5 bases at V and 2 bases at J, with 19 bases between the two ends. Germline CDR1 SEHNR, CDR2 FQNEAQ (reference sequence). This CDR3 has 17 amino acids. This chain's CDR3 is CASSPPLRGAAYNEQFF. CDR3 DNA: TGTGCCAGCAGCCCCCCCCTTCGGGGGGCAGCCTACAATGAGCAGTTCTTC.

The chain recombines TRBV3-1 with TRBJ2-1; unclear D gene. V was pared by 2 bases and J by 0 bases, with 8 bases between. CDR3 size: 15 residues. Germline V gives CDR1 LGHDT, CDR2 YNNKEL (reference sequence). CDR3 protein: CASSQISSSYNEQFF. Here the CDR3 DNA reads TGTGCCAGCAGCCAAATATCGAGCTCCTACAATGAGCAGTTCTTC.

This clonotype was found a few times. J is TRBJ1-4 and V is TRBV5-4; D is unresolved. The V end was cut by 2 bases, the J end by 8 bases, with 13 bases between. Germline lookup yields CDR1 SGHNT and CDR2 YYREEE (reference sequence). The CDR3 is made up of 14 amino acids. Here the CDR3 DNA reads TGTGCCAGCAGCTTTACCGGGAGCGAGGAAAAACTGTTTTTT. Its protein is CASSFTGSEEKLFF. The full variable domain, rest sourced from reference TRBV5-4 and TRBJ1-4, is ETGVTQSPTHLIKTRGQQVTLRCSSQSGHNTVSWYQQALGQGPQFIFQYYREEENGRGNFPPRFSGLQFPNYSSELNVNALELDDSALYLCASSFTGSEEKLFFGSGTQLSVL.

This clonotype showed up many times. The CDR3 sequence: CASSLAGSAYNEQFF. The CDR3 bases are TGTGCCAGCAGCTTAGCAGGAAGCGCCTACAATGAGCAGTTCTTC. The genes are TRBV7-9 and TRBJ2-1; D is uncertain. Germline CDR1 and CDR2: SEHNR and FQNEAQ (reference sequence). This CDR3 is built from 15 residues. V lost 0 bases and J 2 bases, leaving 8 bases between the germline ends.

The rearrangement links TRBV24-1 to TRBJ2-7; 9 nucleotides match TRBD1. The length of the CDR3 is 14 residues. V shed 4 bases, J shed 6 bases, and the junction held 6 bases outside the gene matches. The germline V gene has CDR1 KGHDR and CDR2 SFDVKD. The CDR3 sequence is CATSDTGTGSEQYF. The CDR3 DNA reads TGTGCCACCAGTGACACAGGGACAGGGTCCGAGCAGTACTTC.

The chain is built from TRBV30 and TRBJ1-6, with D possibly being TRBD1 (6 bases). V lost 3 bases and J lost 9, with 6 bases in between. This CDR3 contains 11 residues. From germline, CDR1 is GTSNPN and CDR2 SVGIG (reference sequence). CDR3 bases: TGTGCCTGGAGGACAGGTTCACCCCTCCACTTT. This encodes CAWRTGSPLHF.

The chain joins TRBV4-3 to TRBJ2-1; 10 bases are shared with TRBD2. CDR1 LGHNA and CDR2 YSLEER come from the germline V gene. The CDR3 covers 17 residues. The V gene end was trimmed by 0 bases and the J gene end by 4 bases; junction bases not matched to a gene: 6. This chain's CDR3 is CASSQDSSGSVYNEQFF. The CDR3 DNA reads TGCGCCAGCAGCCAAGATTCTAGCGGGAGCGTATACAATGAGCAGTTCTTC.

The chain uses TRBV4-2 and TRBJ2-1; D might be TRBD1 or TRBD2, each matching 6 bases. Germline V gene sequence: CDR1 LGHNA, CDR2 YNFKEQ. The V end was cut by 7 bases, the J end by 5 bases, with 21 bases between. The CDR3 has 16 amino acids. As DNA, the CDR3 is TGTGCCAGCACCCCTCGGCAACAAGGGGGGAACAATGAGCAGTTCTTC. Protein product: CASTPRQQGGNNEQFF.

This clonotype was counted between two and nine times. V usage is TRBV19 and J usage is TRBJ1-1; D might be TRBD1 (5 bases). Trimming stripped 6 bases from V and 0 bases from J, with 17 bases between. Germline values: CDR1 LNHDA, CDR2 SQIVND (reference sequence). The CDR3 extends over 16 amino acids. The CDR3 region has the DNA TGTGCCAGTAGGGGGGGGGACGGAACTGTGAACACTGAAGCTTTCTTT. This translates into CASRGGDGTVNTEAFF.

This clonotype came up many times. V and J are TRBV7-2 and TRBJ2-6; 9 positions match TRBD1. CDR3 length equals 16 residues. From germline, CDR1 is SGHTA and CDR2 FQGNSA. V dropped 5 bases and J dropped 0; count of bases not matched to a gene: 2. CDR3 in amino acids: CASSGQGLSGANVLTF. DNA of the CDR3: TGTGCCAGCAGCGGACAGGGGCTCTCTGGGGCCAACGTCCTGACTTTC.

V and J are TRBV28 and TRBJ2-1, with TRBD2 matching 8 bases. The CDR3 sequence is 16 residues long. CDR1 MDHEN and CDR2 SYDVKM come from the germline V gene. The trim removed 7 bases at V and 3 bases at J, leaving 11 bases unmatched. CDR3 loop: CASKIVSGTSYNEQFF. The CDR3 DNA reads TGTGCCAGCAAAATTGTTTCCGGGACTAGCTACAATGAGCAGTTCTTC.

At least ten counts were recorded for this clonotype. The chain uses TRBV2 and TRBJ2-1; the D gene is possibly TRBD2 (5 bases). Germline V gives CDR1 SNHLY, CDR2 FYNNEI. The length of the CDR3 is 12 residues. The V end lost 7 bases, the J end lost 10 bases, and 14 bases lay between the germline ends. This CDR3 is CASIMRGYEQFF. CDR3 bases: TGTGCCAGCATCATGAGAGGGTACGAGCAGTTCTTC.

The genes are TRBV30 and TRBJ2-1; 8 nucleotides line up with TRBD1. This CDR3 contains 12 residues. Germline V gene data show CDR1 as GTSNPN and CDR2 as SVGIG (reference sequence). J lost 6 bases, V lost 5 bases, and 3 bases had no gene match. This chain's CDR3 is CAWRGQGNEQFF. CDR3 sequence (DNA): TGTGCCTGGCGAGGACAGGGCAATGAGCAGTTCTTC.

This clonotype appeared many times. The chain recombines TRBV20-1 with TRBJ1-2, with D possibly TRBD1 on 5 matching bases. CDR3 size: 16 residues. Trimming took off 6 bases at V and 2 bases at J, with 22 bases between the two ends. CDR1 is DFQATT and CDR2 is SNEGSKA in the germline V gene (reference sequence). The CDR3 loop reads CSAKRTPGRLNYGYTF. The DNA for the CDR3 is TGCAGTGCAAAGAGGACACCGGGACGTCTGAACTATGGCTACACCTTC.

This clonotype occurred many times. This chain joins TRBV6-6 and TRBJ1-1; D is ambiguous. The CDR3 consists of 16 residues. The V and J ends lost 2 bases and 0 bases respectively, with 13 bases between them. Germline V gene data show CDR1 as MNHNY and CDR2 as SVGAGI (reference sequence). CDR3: CASSYPEGSLNTEAFF. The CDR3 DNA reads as TGTGCCAGCAGTTACCCCGAGGGCAGCCTGAACACTGAAGCTTTCTTT.